This TCR beta chain was retrieved from a study of T-cell memory formation after mild COVID-19. On the study more broadly: For the most part, TCR clusters were specific to one donor.

This CDR3 spans 15 amino acids. Per the germline V gene, CDR1 is LNHNV and CDR2 is YYDKDF (reference sequence). V gave up 5 bases and J gave up 5 bases; unmatched junction bases: 10. 5'RACE primed at constant segments yielded TCR alpha and TCR beta cDNA libraries bearing sample barcodes and UMIs. MiXCR, run by TCRdb on the 5' RACE reads, gives a single entry per CDR3 protein. The sample contains around 320,000 distinct CDR3 sequences, 28% of which appear only once. To note about this clonotype: What it binds is unknown.

Findings of the study overall: There was a balanced CD4/CD8 profile in clones contracting day 15 to 85, and later expanders leaned CD4+. A second wave of clones peaked on day 37, and their SARS-CoV-2 specificity went unconfirmed.

This chain joins TRBV15 and TRBJ2-7; the match to TRBD2 covers 9 bases. This clonotype was sampled from an adult woman who had mild COVID-19 (a few samples of this study predate the infection). Cell type and time point are not known. The sample comprised PBMCs or a T cell subset sorted from them (not recorded which). Here the CDR3 reads CATSPRREGLNEQYF. In DNA, the CDR3 is TGTGCCACCAGCCCCAGGCGGGAGGGCCTCAACGAGCAGTACTTC.